Following are 29 T cell receptor beta chains from one sample sequenced in a study of blood T cell repertoires in COVID-19. Clones were read by immunoSEQ multiplex PCR, and TCRdb kept only the in-frame ones, dropping some. The sample lists about 300,000 clones; over 75% were seen once. The sample was peripheral blood. These receptors were taken from a young woman with COVID-19, enrolled during active disease.

V gene TRBV5-1 combines with J gene TRBJ1-1; D possibly corresponds to TRBD1 (6 bases). This CDR3 is 14 amino acids long. The germline gives CDR1 SGHRS, CDR2 YFSETQ. V lost 4 bases, J lost 2 bases, and 12 bases lay in between. For the CDR3, the DNA is TGCGCCAGCAGCGCCGGACAGTCCAACACTGAAGCTTTCTTT. Protein sequence: CASSAGQSNTEAFF. Variable domain in full (rest from reference TRBV5-1 and TRBJ1-1): KAGVTQTPRYLIKTRGQQVTLSCSPISGHRSVSWYQQTPGQGLQFLFEYFSETQRNKGNFPGRFSGRQFSNSRSEMNVSTLELGDSALYLCASSAGQSNTEAFFGQGTRLTVV.

V gene TRBV2 combines with J gene TRBJ2-3; 11 bases line up with TRBD2. The CDR3 length is 15 residues. Trimming took 6 bases from V and 1 from J; bases not matched to a gene: 3. In germline, CDR1 is SNHLY, CDR2 FYNNEI. The CDR3 is CASSLLAGGTDTQYF. DNA for the CDR3: TGTGCCAGCAGCCTACTAGCGGGGGGCACAGATACGCAGTATTTT.

The chain uses TRBV5-1 and TRBJ1-1; D gene ambiguous. CDR3 length equals 16 residues. The germline gives CDR1 SGHRS, CDR2 YFSETQ. The V end lost 0 bases, the J end lost 5 bases, and 17 bases lay between the germline ends. This CDR3 is CASSLAPEEGGTEAFF. CDR3 nucleotides: TGCGCCAGCAGCTTGGCCCCCGAGGAGGGTGGGACTGAAGCTTTCTTT.

This chain joins TRBV3-1 (or the pseudogene TRBV3-2) and TRBJ2-4, with D possibly matching TRBD2 (5 bases). CDR3 length: 14 amino acids. V gave up 0 bases and J gave up 9 bases, with 12 bases separating them. CDR1 LGHDT and CDR2 YNNKEL come from the germline V gene (reference sequence). The DNA for the CDR3 is TGTGCCAGCAGCCAAGACAGCGGATCAAGCATTCAGTACTTC. As protein: CASSQDSGSSIQYF.

There are a few counts of this clone. The V and J genes are TRBV2 and TRBJ2-7, with 8 bases that match TRBD2. CDR3 length equals 16 residues. Germline V gene sequence: CDR1 SNHLY, CDR2 FYNNEI. The V segment lost 7 bases and the J segment 5 bases; nucleotides outside the gene matches: 16. The CDR3 protein is CASTELLSGNGDEQYF. The DNA for the CDR3 is TGTGCCAGCACCGAGCTCCTTAGCGGGAACGGCGACGAGCAGTACTTC. Drawing the rest from reference TRBV2 and TRBJ2-7, the complete variable domain is EPEVTQTPSHQVTQMGQEVILRCVPISNHLYFYWYRQILGQKVEFLVSFYNNEISEKSEIFDDQFSVERPDGSNFTLKIRSTKLEDSAMYFCASTELLSGNGDEQYFGPGTRLTVT.

The chain has TRBV4-1 and TRBJ1-4; D call uncertain. Germline V gene lookup returns CDR1 MGHRA and CDR2 YSYEKL. The CDR3 has 14 amino acids. Between the trimmed V and J ends, which lost 4 bases and 4 bases, there was a span of 10 bases. The DNA for the CDR3 is TGCGCCAGCAGCCCGAGCCGATATAATGAAAAACTGTTTTTT. Protein product: CASSPSRYNEKLFF.

The chain employs TRBV28 and TRBJ2-4, with 7 positions matching TRBD2. J lost 5 bases, V lost 5 bases, and 9 bases had no gene match. CDR3 length: 15 amino acids. CDR1 and CDR2 from the germline V gene are MDHEN and SYDVKM. In DNA form, the CDR3 reads TGTGCCAGCAGTCCGCACGCTAGCGGCCAAAACATTCAGTACTTC. Translation gives CASSPHASGQNIQYF.

This clone was seen only once. The rearrangement joins TRBV7-8 to TRBJ1-2; D is uncertain. In germline, CDR1 is SGHVS, CDR2 FQNEAQ. Trimming stripped 5 bases from V and 4 bases from J, with 14 bases between. The CDR3 spans 14 residues. CDR3 sequence reads: CASSPREGGYGYTF. The CDR3 bases are TGTGCCAGCAGCCCCCGGGAGGGCGGCTATGGCTACACCTTC.

The chain joins TRBV19 to TRBJ2-3; 7 bases are shared with TRBD2. The V segment lost 3 bases and the J segment 5 bases; nucleotides outside the gene matches: 8. Germline lookup yields CDR1 LNHDA and CDR2 SQIVND (reference sequence). The CDR3 extends over 15 amino acids. The CDR3 nucleotides read TGTGCCAGTAGTATCTCGGCGGGAGCTGGAGATACGCAGTATTTT. Translation gives CASSISAGAGDTQYF. The complete variable domain, with remaining parts taken from reference TRBV19 and TRBJ2-3, reads DGGITQSPKYLFRKEGQNVTLSCEQNLNHDAMYWYRQDPGQGLRLIYYSQIVNDFQKGDIAEGYSVSREKKESFPLTVTSAQKNPTAFYLCASSISAGAGDTQYFGPGTRLTVL.

The chain has TRBV6-6 and TRBJ1-2; tentative D call: TRBD1 (6 bases). Trimming shortened V by 6 bases and J by 6 bases, and 11 bases separated the two germline ends. Per the germline V gene, CDR1 is MNHNY and CDR2 is SVGAGI (reference sequence). The length of the CDR3 is 12 residues. The CDR3 sequence is CASSPDRNGYTF. CDR3 nucleotides: TGTGCCAGCAGCCCCGACAGGAATGGCTACACCTTC.

The chain has TRBV28 and TRBJ1-2; weak D call: TRBD1 (5 bases). V gave up 4 bases and J gave up 2 bases, with 11 bases separating them. The CDR3 consists of 14 residues. Germline assignment: CDR1 MDHEN and CDR2 SYDVKM. Here the CDR3 reads CASSWVGANYGYTF. CDR3 bases: TGTGCCAGCAGTTGGGTAGGGGCGAACTATGGCTACACCTTC.

The chain employs TRBV6-2 or TRBV6-3 and TRBJ2-5, with D uncertain. The CDR3 has 14 residues. Germline assignment: CDR1 MNHEY and CDR2 SVGEGT. Trimming pared 2 bases from V and 4 bases from J, leaving 11 bases between. This CDR3 is CASSYTPSGETQYF. The CDR3 DNA follows: TGTGCCAGCAGTTACACCCCCTCAGGAGAGACCCAGTACTTC.

The CDR3 coding sequence is TGTGCCAGCAGTTACTCGACTGTGGCGGACAATGAGCAGTTCTTC. This encodes CASSYSTVADNEQFF. The rearrangement joins TRBV6-6 to TRBJ2-1, with D unclear. This CDR3 has 15 residues. Deletions cut 0 bases from V and 5 bases from J, with 11 bases between. Germline CDR1 MNHNY, CDR2 SVGAGI (reference sequence).

V gene TRBV6-1 combines with J gene TRBJ1-1, with D perhaps TRBD1 (5 bases). This CDR3 has 15 amino acids. The V gene's germline CDR1 is MNHNS and CDR2 SASEGT. Trimming pared 1 base from V and 0 bases from J, leaving 9 bases between. The CDR3 sequence is CASSEDRIMNTEAFF. In nucleotides, the CDR3 is TGTGCCAGCAGTGAAGACAGGATAATGAACACTGAAGCTTTCTTT.

This clone is a singleton in its sample. The rearrangement links TRBV7-6 to TRBJ1-1; the D is unclear. The CDR3 covers 13 residues. Germline loops: CDR1 SGHVS, CDR2 FNYEAQ. The V end lost 3 bases, the J end lost 7 bases, and 12 bases lay between the germline ends. The CDR3 bases are TGTGCCAGCAGCTTTTGGACTGGGAGTGAAGCTTTCTTT. Amino acids: CASSFWTGSEAFF.

CDR3 sequence reads: CSVEDGRGKTQYF. In DNA form, the CDR3 reads TGCAGCGTTGAAGACGGCAGGGGAAAGACCCAGTACTTC. This chain links TRBV29-1 with TRBJ2-5; possibly TRBD1 for D (6 bases). Germline values: CDR1 SQVTM, CDR2 ANQGSEA. V gave up 0 bases and J gave up 6 bases, with 11 bases separating them. The CDR3 covers 13 residues. The full variable domain, in which reference TRBV29-1 and TRBJ2-5 provide the parts outside the CDR3, is SAVISQKPSRDICQRGTSLTIQCQVDSQVTMMFWYRQQPGQSLTLIATANQGSEATYESGFVIDKFPISRPNLTFSTLTVSNMSPEDSSIYLCSVEDGRGKTQYFGPGTRLLVL.

The V call is TRBV7-9, the J call TRBJ2-7; D is possibly TRBD1 (6 bases). The CDR3 length is 14 residues. CDR1 SEHNR and CDR2 FQNEAQ come from the germline V gene (reference sequence). Trimming stripped 6 bases from V and 5 bases from J, with 17 bases between. This CDR3 reads CASRPLGGRDEQYF. Written as DNA, the CDR3 is TGTGCCAGCAGGCCGTTAGGGGGACGGGACGAGCAGTACTTC.

The sample holds one count of this clone. The rearrangement links TRBV9 to TRBJ2-2; D is unresolved. This CDR3 is built from 14 residues. Trimming removed 0 bases from V and 8 bases from J, with 11 bases in between. CDR1 and CDR2 (germline): SGDLS, YYNGEE. CDR3 DNA sequence: TGTGCCAGCAGCGTAGAACAAGTCCGAGGGGAGCTGTTTTTT. Protein: CASSVEQVRGELFF. The entire variable domain, with the rest obtained from reference TRBV9 and TRBJ2-2, is as follows: DSGVTQTPKHLITATGQRVTLRCSPRSGDLSVYWYQQSLDQGLQFLIQYYNGEERAKGNILERFSAQQFPDLHSELNLSSLELGDSALYFCASSVEQVRGELFFGEGSRLTVL.

This CDR3 reads CASSSRSGAGNTIYF. The CDR3 bases are TGTGCCAGCAGCTCCCGGTCGGGGGCTGGAAACACCATATATTTT. The chain recombines TRBV7-2 with TRBJ1-3, with TRBD1 as a possible D gene (5 bases). The ends were cut back, 4 bases at V and 2 bases at J, with 12 bases in the middle. CDR1 is SGHTA and CDR2 is FQGNSA in the germline V gene. CDR3 size: 15 residues. Drawing the rest from reference TRBV7-2 and TRBJ1-3, the complete variable domain is GAGVSQSPSNKVTEKGKDVELRCDPISGHTALYWYRQSLGQGLEFLIYFQGNSAPDKSGLPSDRFSAERTGGSVSTLTIQRTQQEDSAVYLCASSSRSGAGNTIYFGEGSWLTVV.

The V and J genes are TRBV19 and TRBJ1-2; D remains unclear. CDR1 is LNHDA, CDR2 SQIVND, per germline (reference sequence). The CDR3 totals 11 residues. Trimming removed 8 bases from V and 4 bases from J, with 8 bases in between. This chain's CDR3 is CASSSGYGYTF. Written as DNA, the CDR3 is TGTGCCAGTTCGAGCGGCTATGGCTACACCTTC. Based on the CDR3 plus reference TRBV19 and TRBJ1-2, the full variable domain is DGGITQSPKYLFRKEGQNVTLSCEQNLNHDAMYWYRQDPGQGLRLIYYSQIVNDFQKGDIAEGYSVSREKKESFPLTVTSAQKNPTAFYLCASSSGYGYTFGSGTRLTVV.

The chain couples TRBV4-1 to TRBJ2-7; 10 bases line up with TRBD2. Germline values: CDR1 MGHRA, CDR2 YSYEKL. The CDR3 runs to 16 residues. V lost 4 bases to trimming and J lost 2 bases; unmatched junction nucleotides: 8. CDR3 sequence (DNA): TGCGCCAGCAGCCGCTTAGCGGGAGGCCTCACCTACGAGCAGTACTTC. Encoded protein: CASSRLAGGLTYEQYF.

The V and J genes are TRBV19 and TRBJ1-6; 9 bases match TRBD1. The CDR3 totals 13 residues. Germline loops: CDR1 LNHDA, CDR2 SQIVND (reference sequence). Unmatched junction bases numbered 5, after V lost 7 bases and J lost 10 bases. The CDR3 reads CASTGQGRSPLHF. The CDR3 nucleotides are TGTGCCAGTACCGGACAGGGGCGGTCACCCCTCCACTTT.

This clone has a single count. The rearrangement joins TRBV4-2 to TRBJ1-4; D gene uncertain. The CDR3 is 15 amino acids. Germline loops: CDR1 LGHNA, CDR2 YNFKEQ. The V end was cut by 2 bases, the J end by 8 bases, with 15 bases between. CDR3 nucleotides: TGTGCCAGCAGCCAACCGGAACGGCGGCGGGAAAAACTGTTTTTT. The encoded protein is CASSQPERRREKLFF.

This chain connects TRBV5-5 to TRBJ1-1; 7 nucleotides align to TRBD1. Germline values: CDR1 SGHKS, CDR2 YYEKEE (reference sequence). J gave up 10 bases and V 0 bases, and 6 bases lay outside the gene matches. This CDR3 comprises 13 residues. The CDR3 DNA sequence: TGTGCCAGCAGCTTGGACAGGGGTTTTGGAGCTTTCTTT. Protein sequence: CASSLDRGFGAFF.

The CDR3 here is CASRATGGVDTQYF. The DNA of the CDR3 is TGTGCCAGCAGGGCCACAGGGGGGGTAGATACGCAGTATTTT. The chain uses TRBV2 and TRBJ2-3, with D perhaps matching TRBD1 (8 bases). The CDR3 runs 14 residues. Germline CDR1 is SNHLY and CDR2 is FYNNEI. V was clipped by 6 bases and J by 5 bases, with 15 bases between them.

The chain uses TRBV30 and TRBJ1-2; a possible D gene is TRBD1 (5 bases). Per germline, CDR1 GTSNPN and CDR2 SVGIG (reference sequence). This CDR3 has 14 amino acids. Trimming cost V 5 bases and J 1 base, with 14 bases left between them. Here the CDR3 reads CAWLPTGGNYGYTF. As DNA, the CDR3 is TGTGCCTGGCTACCCACCGGGGGTAACTATGGCTACACCTTC. Combining the CDR3 with reference TRBV30 and TRBJ1-2 gives the whole variable domain SQTIHQWPATLVQPVGSPLSLECTVEGTSNPNLYWYRQAAGRGLQLLFYSVGIGQISSEVPQNLSASRPQDRQFILSSKKLLLSDSGFYLCAWLPTGGNYGYTFGSGTRLTVV.

The chain recombines TRBV27 with TRBJ1-5, with 8 bases identical to TRBD1. The CDR3 runs 14 residues. Germline CDR1 is MNHEY and CDR2 is SMNVEV (reference sequence). Germline trimming cut 8 bases from V and 7 bases from J; bases unmatched to any gene: 10. CDR3 DNA sequence: TGTGCCAGCGCGCAGGGGGCGCTTGGGCAGCCCCAGCATTTT. Protein sequence: CASAQGALGQPQHF.

This sequence joins TRBV4-1 and TRBJ2-7; D is perhaps TRBD2 (5 bases). From germline, CDR1 is MGHRA and CDR2 YSYEKL. The ends were cut back, 0 bases at V and 3 bases at J, with 9 bases in the middle. This CDR3 spans 14 amino acids. This chain's CDR3 is CASSQEAEHYEQYF. The CDR3 nucleotides are TGCGCCAGCAGCCAAGAAGCGGAGCACTACGAGCAGTACTTC.

The V gene is TRBV7-2, the J gene TRBJ1-3, with 7 bases identical to TRBD1. CDR1 is SGHTA, CDR2 FQGNSA, per germline. Unmatched junction bases numbered 7, after V lost 1 base and J lost 4 bases. The CDR3 is made up of 16 amino acids. The CDR3 is CASSLGAGGLGNTIYF. CDR3 DNA: TGTGCCAGCAGCTTAGGGGCAGGGGGTCTCGGAAACACCATATATTTT.